This TCR beta chain was sequenced during a study of shared clonotypes between healthy human individuals. This CDR3 region has 16 residues. Germline V gives CDR1 SGHRS, CDR2 YFSETQ. V gave up 5 bases and J gave up 7 bases; unmatched junction bases: 8. The data were produced by immunoSEQ multiplex PCR, yet TCRdb's version contains in-frame clones alone and is incomplete. The sample lists 700,000 or so clones; around 72% were seen once. Whole-study results and caveats: Non-shared clonotypes displayed generation probabilities falling below those of clonotypes present in all four donors.

For this clone: Its antigen remains unknown.

This receptor was taken from a young woman in good health. Input material: memory CD4+ T cells sorted from blood. Subset denoted: CD45RA-negative fraction. This rearrangement joins TRBV5-1 to TRBJ2-2, with TRBD2 matching over 13 bases. Here the CDR3 reads CASRAGLAGVSGELFF. The CDR3 DNA is TGCGCCAGCAGAGCCGGACTAGCGGGAGTCAGCGGGGAGCTGTTTTTT.